This T cell receptor (beta chain) was documented in a study of T cells in Graves' hyperthyroidism and ophthalmopathy. RNA transcripts yielded amplified TCR beta CDR3 regions. First-round RT-PCR of the TCR CDR3 relied on the HTBI primer set. TCRdb re-analysed the multiplex PCR reads in MiXCR, keeping a single row per CDR3 protein. This sample has about 640,000 distinct CDR3 sequences, with around 21% found just once. The germline gives CDR1 SGDLS, CDR2 YYNGEE. CDR3 length equals 15 residues. Losses at the gene ends were 2 bases for V and 0 bases for J; bases not matched to a gene: 2. The sequence was obtained from a young man with Graves' ophthalmopathy. Sequences were obtained from blood. V usage is TRBV9 and J usage is TRBJ2-7; TRBD2 matches at 10 bases. Here the CDR3 DNA reads TGTGCCAGCAGCGTCGCTAGCGGGGGCTCCTACGAGCAGTACTTC. Protein sequence: CASSVASGGSYEQYF.